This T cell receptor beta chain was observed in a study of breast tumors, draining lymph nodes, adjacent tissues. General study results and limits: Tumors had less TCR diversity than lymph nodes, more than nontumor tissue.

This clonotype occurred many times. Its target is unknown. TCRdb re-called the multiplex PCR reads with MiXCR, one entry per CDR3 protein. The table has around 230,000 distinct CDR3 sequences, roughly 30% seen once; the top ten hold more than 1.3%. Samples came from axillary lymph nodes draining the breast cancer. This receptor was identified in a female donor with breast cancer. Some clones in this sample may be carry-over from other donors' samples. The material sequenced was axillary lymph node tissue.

The CDR3 region is CSVAGTRRTDTQYF. CDR3 nucleotide sequence: TGCAGCGTAGCCGGGACTCGGCGCACAGATACGCAGTATTTT. V and J are TRBV29-1 and TRBJ2-3, with D tentatively TRBD2 (6 bases). Germline V gene data show CDR1 as SQVTM and CDR2 as ANQGSEA. The V end was cut by 6 bases, the J end by 1 base, with 14 bases between. This CDR3 is 14 amino acids long.